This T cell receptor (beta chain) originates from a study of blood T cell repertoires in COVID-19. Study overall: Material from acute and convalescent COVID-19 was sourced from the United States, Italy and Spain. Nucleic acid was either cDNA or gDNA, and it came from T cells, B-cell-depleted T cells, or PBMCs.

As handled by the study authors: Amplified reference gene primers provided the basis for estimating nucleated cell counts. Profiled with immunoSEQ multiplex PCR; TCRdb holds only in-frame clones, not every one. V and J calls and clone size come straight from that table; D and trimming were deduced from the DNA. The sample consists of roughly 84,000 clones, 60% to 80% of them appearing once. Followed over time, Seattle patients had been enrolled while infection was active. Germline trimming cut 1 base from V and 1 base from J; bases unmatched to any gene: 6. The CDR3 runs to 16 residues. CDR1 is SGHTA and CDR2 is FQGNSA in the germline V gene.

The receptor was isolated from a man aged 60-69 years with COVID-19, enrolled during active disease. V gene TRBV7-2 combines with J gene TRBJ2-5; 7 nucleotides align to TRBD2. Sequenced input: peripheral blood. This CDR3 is CASSLGASSGQETQYF. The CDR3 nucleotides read TGTGCCAGCAGCTTAGGGGCATCTAGCGGCCAAGAGACCCAGTACTTC. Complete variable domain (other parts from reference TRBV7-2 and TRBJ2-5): GAGVSQSPSNKVTEKGKDVELRCDPISGHTALYWYRQSLGQGLEFLIYFQGNSAPDKSGLPSDRFSAERTGGSVSTLTIQRTQQEDSAVYLCASSLGASSGQETQYFGPGTRLLVL.